This paragraph covers one T cell receptor (beta chain) sequence. This record comes from a study of OX40 agonist ivuxolimab in advanced cancers. Data came from immunoSEQ multiplex PCR; TCRdb stores just in-frame clones and leaves some out. This table holds roughly 51,000 clones, 75% to 90% found once. This receptor was taken from an adult with an advanced solid tumor such as melanoma, head and neck, liver or kidney cancer. The sequencing here drew on CD4+ or CD8+ T cells sorted from blood, taken in a trial of the OX40 agonist ivuxolimab.

The CDR3 coding sequence is TGTGCCAGCAGTCCGCGACTAGCGGGGGACAATGAGCAGTTCTTC. It codes for CASSPRLAGDNEQFF. The chain joins TRBV27 to TRBJ2-1; 12 bases line up with TRBD2. J lost 5 bases, V lost 5 bases, and 4 bases had no gene match. There are 15 residues in the CDR3. Germline V gene data show CDR1 as MNHEY and CDR2 as SMNVEV (reference sequence).